The rows below give T cell receptor beta chains drawn from one sample of a study of CD8 T cells in Susac syndrome. TCRdb itself ran the immunoSEQ multiplex PCR reads through MiXCR, one entry per CDR3 protein. Of about 150,000 distinct CDR3 sequences in the sample, around 95% were seen once. Input material: CD4+ T cells from PBMCs. Source of these receptors: a human donor with Susac syndrome. Both conserved end residues are part of each CDR3. The D gene is left open where the match is weak. Size is omitted from some rows. Given values are once, few, many or a class for expanded clones.

D	V	size	J	DNA	CDR3
-	TRBV11-2	-	TRBJ2-5	TGTGCCAGCAGCCCCGGGATTGAAGAGACCCAGTACTTC	CASSPGIEETQYF
-	TRBV10-3	-	TRBJ1-2	TGTGCCATCAGTGAACAGATTAAATATGGCTACACCTTC	CAISEQIKYGYTF
TRBD1	TRBV20-1	-	TRBJ1-2	TGCAGTGCTCCCGGGACAGCCTATGGCTACACCTTC	CSAPGTAYGYTF
-	TRBV20-1	-	TRBJ2-7	TGCAGTGCTCCCGACTGGAAGGACTACGAGCAGTACTTC	CSAPDWKDYEQYF
-	TRBV20-1	-	TRBJ2-7	TGCAGTGCTACGAAGGTCTCCTACGAGCAGTACTTC	CSATKVSYEQYF
-	TRBV29-1	-	TRBJ1-1	TGCAGCGTTGAAGCCGGGGGAGGCACTGAAGCTTTCTTT	CSVEAGGGTEAFF
-	TRBV6-2/TRBV6-3	-	TRBJ2-3	TGTGCCAGCACCTCGGACAGCACAGATACGCAGTATTTT	CASTSDSTDTQYF
TRBD2	TRBV4-2	-	TRBJ2-3	TGTGCCAGCAGCCAGCGGGCCGTGGCTAGCGGAGGGGATACGCAGTATTTT	CASSQRAVASGGDTQYF
-	TRBV7-2	-	TRBJ1-2	TGTGCCAGCAGCCGCCCGGACAGTTATGGCTACACCTTC	CASSRPDSYGYTF
TRBD1	TRBV29-1	-	TRBJ1-5	TGCAGCGTAGCGACAGGGACTAGCAATCAGCCCCAGCATTTT	CSVATGTSNQPQHF
-	TRBV29-1	-	TRBJ1-1	TGCAGCGTTGAGGGGAGACTGAACACTGAAGCTTTCTTT	CSVEGRLNTEAFF
TRBD1	TRBV5-6	-	TRBJ2-7	TGTGCCAGCAGCGAGCTGACAGGGATACCCTACGAGCAGTACTTC	CASSELTGIPYEQYF
-	TRBV2	-	TRBJ2-2	TGTGCCAGCAGTGAGAGGACAGATGTCGGGGAGCTGTTTTTT	CASSERTDVGELFF
TRBD2	TRBV9	-	TRBJ2-1	TGTGCCAGCAGCAGTACTAGCGGGGGCCACAATGAGCAGTTCTTC	CASSSTSGGHNEQFF
-	TRBV29-1	once	TRBJ2-4	TGCAGCGTTGAATTACGGGTGGGAGGCATTCAGTACTTC	CSVELRVGGIQYF
-	TRBV2	-	TRBJ2-5	TGTGCCACATCCCAAGCGGCGCTAGCGAAAGAGACCCAGTACTTC	CATSQAALAKETQYF
-	TRBV29-1	-	TRBJ2-7	TGCAGCGTGGGCCATAGGTCGGGAGCCAACGAGCAGTACTTC	CSVGHRSGANEQYF
TRBD2	TRBV7-6	-	TRBJ2-1	TGTGCCAGCAGCTTTAGCGGGGGGGCCTACAATGAGCAGTTCTTC	CASSFSGGAYNEQFF
TRBD2	TRBV20-1	-	TRBJ2-5	TGCAGTGCTAGAGATTTGGCGGGAGCTCACCAAGAGACCCAGTACTTC	CSARDLAGAHQETQYF
-	TRBV3-1	-	TRBJ2-5	TGTGCCAGCAGCCAAGAAGGGTGGCTAGCTCACCCGCAAGAGACCCAGTACTTC	CASSQEGWLAHPQETQYF
-	TRBV20-1	-	TRBJ1-5	TGCAGTGCTACAGGAGATAGCAATCAGCCCCAGCATTTT	CSATGDSNQPQHF
-	TRBV9	-	TRBJ2-1	TGTGCCAGCAGCGTCTTTAGTGGTAACGGTGGTGAGCAGTTCTTC	CASSVFSGNGGEQFF
TRBD1	TRBV5-1	-	TRBJ1-2	TGCGCCAGCAGCATCCGGGACAGCTATGGCTACACCTTC	CASSIRDSYGYTF
-	TRBV4-1	-	TRBJ1-5	TGCGCCAGCAGCCAGTCTCGGGTGGGGGGTCAGCCCCAGCATTTT	CASSQSRVGGQPQHF
-	TRBV6-5	-	TRBJ1-1	TGTGCCAGCAGTTACCCGGGGAACACTGAAGCTTTCTTT	CASSYPGNTEAFF
TRBD2	TRBV20-1	-	TRBJ2-3	TGCAGTGCTAGTGGGCTAGCGGGGGGGCTCGCAGATACGCAGTATTTT	CSASGLAGGLADTQYF
TRBD1	TRBV15	-	TRBJ1-4	TGTGCCACCAGCAGAGATTTGCAGGGGGCACGTGAAAAACTGTTTTTT	CATSRDLQGAREKLFF
TRBD2	TRBV2	-	TRBJ2-3	TGTGCCAGCAGCGGACCTAGCGGGACCGCAGATACGCAGTATTTT	CASSGPSGTADTQYF
-	TRBV29-1	-	TRBJ2-7	TGCAGCGTTGTCGGTCAGGAAAGCTCCTACGAGCAGTACTTC	CSVVGQESSYEQYF
-	TRBV29-1	-	TRBJ2-3	TGCAGCGTCTGCCTTGGCGCGATTAGCACAGATACGCAGTATTTT	CSVCLGAISTDTQYF
TRBD1	TRBV7-2	once	TRBJ2-7	TGTGCCAGCAGCTTAGCAAGAAACAGGGGGAGATACGAGCAGTACTTC	CASSLARNRGRYEQYF
-	TRBV29-1	-	TRBJ1-2	TGCAGCGTTTACAGGGTAGGAGACTATGGCTACACCTTC	CSVYRVGDYGYTF
-	TRBV20-1	-	TRBJ2-7	TGCAGTGCTAGTAAAGGGCCGGTCTACGAGCAGTACTTC	CSASKGPVYEQYF
TRBD1	TRBV18	-	TRBJ1-6	TGTGCCAGCTCACCGGCCCAGCCGGGACAGGGAAATTCACCCCTCCACTTT	CASSPAQPGQGNSPLHF
-	TRBV29-1	-	TRBJ2-7	TGCAGCGTTGAACAGAGCTCCTACGAGCAGTACTTC	CSVEQSSYEQYF
-	TRBV5-1	-	TRBJ2-5	TGCGCCAGCAGCTTGGTTGGGGTTTCGGTGGAGACCCAGTACTTC	CASSLVGVSVETQYF
-	TRBV3-1	-	TRBJ1-2	TGTGCCAGCAGCCAGGCTATCAGGACAGCTGGCTACACCTTC	CASSQAIRTAGYTF
-	TRBV5-1	once	TRBJ2-3	TGCGCCACCCGTATGTGGTCAGAGACAGATACGCAGTATTTT	CATRMWSETDTQYF
TRBD1	TRBV29-1	-	TRBJ2-7	TGCAGCGCCACGACAGGGCCTAGCTCCTACGAGCAGTACTTC	CSATTGPSSYEQYF
-	TRBV20-1	once	TRBJ1-2	TGCAGTGCTAGAGTGGCAGGGGTTCATGGCTACACCTTC	CSARVAGVHGYTF
TRBD2	TRBV6-2/TRBV6-3	-	TRBJ2-3	TGTGCCAGCGCTCCGCCCGGAGCGGGGTTAAGAGATACGCAGTATTTT	CASAPPGAGLRDTQYF
TRBD1	TRBV3-1	once	TRBJ2-5	TGTGCCAGCAGCCAAACCCTGGACAGGGCTGAGACCCAGTACTTC	CASSQTLDRAETQYF
-	TRBV5-4	-	TRBJ2-2	TGTGCCAGCAGCTTGAGGGCTAAGGGCACCGGGGAGCTGTTTTTT	CASSLRAKGTGELFF
-	TRBV20-1	-	TRBJ1-1	TGCAGTGCAAACGTCCACAGGGACCCTGAAGCTTTCTTT	CSANVHRDPEAFF
-	TRBV11-3	-	TRBJ2-2	TGTGCCAGCAGCTCGACTGGTATGGAGCTGTTTTTT	CASSSTGMELFF
-	TRBV5-4	-	TRBJ1-2	TGTGCCAGCAGACGCGGCACGCCTGTAACTAACTATGGCTACACCTTC	CASRRGTPVTNYGYTF
-	TRBV3-1	-	TRBJ2-1	TGTGCCAGCAGCCAAGTTTATCTTAATGAGCAGTTCTTC	CASSQVYLNEQFF
TRBD1	TRBV12-3/TRBV12-4	once	TRBJ1-1	TGTGCCAGCAGTCCAACGACAGGGATCACTGAAGCTTTCTTT	CASSPTTGITEAFF
-	TRBV2	once	TRBJ2-5	TGTGCCAGCAGTCCGTGGGGCCCCCAAGAGACCCAGTACTTC	CASSPWGPQETQYF
-	TRBV3-1	-	TRBJ1-2	TGTGCCAGCCGGTCGGAGGGCGGAGGTAATGGCTACACCTTC	CASRSEGGGNGYTF
-	TRBV7-2	-	TRBJ2-2	TGTGCCAGCAGCTTCATATTAGGTGCCGGGGAGCTGTTTTTT	CASSFILGAGELFF
-	TRBV20-1	-	TRBJ1-2	TGCAGTGCTCTACAGGGTAGGAACTATGGCTACACCTTC	CSALQGRNYGYTF
-	TRBV20-1	-	TRBJ1-1	TGCAGTGCTAGGGTCGGTAGGGCTTTCTTT	CSARVGRAFF
-	TRBV18	-	TRBJ2-7	TGTGCCAGCTCTACATCCCAGGGGTACGAGCAGTACTTC	CASSTSQGYEQYF
TRBD2	TRBV5-1	-	TRBJ2-5	TGCGCCAGCAGCCCCTTAGCGGGGGAAGAGACCCAGTACTTC	CASSPLAGEETQYF
-	TRBV7-9	-	TRBJ1-1	TGTGCCAGCAGCTTAGTCCCCGAGAACACTGAAGCTTTCTTT	CASSLVPENTEAFF